This T cell receptor beta chain was identified during a study of tumor and adjacent non-tumor tissue in lung cancer. Study details: Samples averaged approximately 4.2 million productive TCRbeta reads each.

RNA was extracted from bulk tissue without any cell sorting. Distant lung tissue was collected more than 3 cm away from the tumor edge. The library came from three nested PCR rounds adapted from ARM-PCR protocols. Each CDR3 protein gets one entry after TCRdb re-called the multiplex PCR reads with MiXCR. Among 70,000 to 95,000 distinct CDR3 sequences, over 65% were seen once, and the ten largest hold roughly 37%. CDR1 and CDR2 (germline): SGHRS, YFSETQ. The CDR3 covers 14 residues. V dropped 4 bases and J dropped 8 bases, with 16 bases sitting between them. Regarding the study as a whole: In normal lung, the top 100 clones were significantly more dominant than in tumor. Shorter survival was associated with higher TCR diversity in tumors. Tumor tissue had significantly higher TCR diversity than normal lung.

Only a few counts were recorded for this clonotype. The antigen is undetermined. This clonotype was obtained from a man in his 70s with non-small cell lung cancer. This sequence joins TRBV5-1 and TRBJ1-3; TRBD1 might be the D (6 bases). The sample consisted of distant non-tumor lung tissue. CDR3 in amino acids: CASSITEGGDTIYF. The CDR3 DNA reads as TGCGCCAGCAGCATTACAGAGGGGGGCGACACCATATATTTT.